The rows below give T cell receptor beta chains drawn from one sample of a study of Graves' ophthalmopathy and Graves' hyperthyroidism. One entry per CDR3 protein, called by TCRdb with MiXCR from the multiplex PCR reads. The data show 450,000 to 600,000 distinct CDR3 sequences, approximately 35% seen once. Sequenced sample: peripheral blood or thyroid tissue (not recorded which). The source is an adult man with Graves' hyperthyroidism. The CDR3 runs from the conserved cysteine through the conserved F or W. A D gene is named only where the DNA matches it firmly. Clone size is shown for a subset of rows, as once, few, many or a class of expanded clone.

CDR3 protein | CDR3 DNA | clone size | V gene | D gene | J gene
CASSLVPAQDQPQHF | TGTGCCAGCAGCTTAGTGCCAGCCCAGGATCAGCCCCAGCATTTT | many | TRBV7-8 | - | TRBJ1-5
CASSVTGVNNDYGYTF | TGTGCCAGCAGTGTGACAGGGGTGAACAATGACTATGGCTACACCTTC | - | TRBV25-1 | TRBD1 | TRBJ1-2
CASSLQPSNTEAFF | TGCGCCAGCAGCTTGCAACCTTCGAACACTGAAGCTTTCTTT | many | TRBV5-1 | - | TRBJ1-1
CAWSVQNEQYF | TGTGCCTGGAGTGTACAGAACGAGCAGTACTTC | - | TRBV30 | - | TRBJ2-7
CASSEMDEQYF | TGCGCCAGCAGTGAGATGGACGAGCAGTACTTC | - | TRBV10-2 | - | TRBJ2-7
CASSLAQGEKLFF | TGTGCCAGCAGCTTAGCGCAGGGGGAAAAACTGTTTTTT | - | TRBV7-6 | - | TRBJ1-4
CASVPYGDLGGYTF | TGTGCCAGCGTACCTTATGGAGACCTAGGGGGCTACACCTTC | many | TRBV7-8 | - | TRBJ1-2
CASSEGTGLNEKLFF | TGTGCCAGCAGCGAGGGGACAGGGCTCAACGAAAAACTGTTTTTT | few | TRBV11-3 | TRBD1 | TRBJ1-4
CRGRDRTWETQYF | TGCAGGGGCCGGGACCGTACATGGGAGACCCAGTACTTC | - | TRBV29-1 | - | TRBJ2-5
CASSVDRALDSPLHF | TGTGCCAGCAGTGTGGACAGGGCATTGGATTCACCCCTCCACTTT | many | TRBV6-1 | TRBD1 | TRBJ1-6
CSPYDSQNQPQHF | TGCAGCCCCTACGACTCCCAAAATCAGCCCCAGCATTTT | - | TRBV29-1 | - | TRBJ1-5
CAISESGTGVGQPQHF | TGTGCCATCAGTGAGTCCGGGACTGGGGTAGGTCAGCCCCAGCATTTT | - | TRBV10-3 | - | TRBJ1-5
CASSVTGSSGGYTF | TGTGCCAGCAGCGTAACGGGTAGCTCTGGAGGCTACACCTTC | many | TRBV9 | - | TRBJ1-2
CASSLGTSGGETQYF | TGTGCCAGCAGCTTGGGGACTAGCGGCGGGGAGACCCAGTACTTC | many | TRBV7-9 | TRBD2 | TRBJ2-5
CASSQDRWGPQETQYF | TGCGCCAGCAGCCAAGATCGGTGGGGGCCCCAAGAGACCCAGTACTTC | - | TRBV7-9 | - | TRBJ2-5
CATKDKISHSNQPQHF | TGTGCCACCAAAGACAAAATTTCTCATAGCAATCAGCCCCAGCATTTT | few | TRBV24-1 | - | TRBJ1-5
CASSRTGGLDYEQYF | TGTGCCAGCAGCCGGACGGGAGGGTTGGACTACGAGCAGTACTTC | many | TRBV12-3/TRBV12-4 | TRBD2 | TRBJ2-7
CASSEGGLNEKLFF | TGTGCCAGCAGTGAAGGGGGGCTAAATGAAAAACTGTTTTTT | many | TRBV2 | - | TRBJ1-4
CSATTPPGQGIYLTETQYF | TGCAGTGCTACAACTCCTCCGGGACAGGGAATCTATTTGACAGAGACCCAGTACTTC | few | TRBV20-1 | TRBD1 | TRBJ2-5
CASSARDYNEQYF | TGTGCCAGCAGCGCCCGGGACTACAATGAGCAGTACTTC | - | TRBV7-9 | TRBD2 | TRBJ2-7
CAWSALTNEAFF | TGTGCCTGGAGCGCACTTACCAACGAAGCTTTCTTT | few | TRBV30 | - | TRBJ1-1
CASSTRQYNSPLHF | TGTGCCAGCAGCACCAGACAGTATAATTCACCCCTCCACTTT | - | TRBV7-2 | - | TRBJ1-6
CASSLAGKGMSQETQYF | TGTGCCAGCAGCTTAGCGGGAAAAGGAATGAGTCAAGAGACCCAGTACTTC | many | TRBV7-8 | - | TRBJ2-5
CSVEDGDSTYEQYF | TGCAGCGTTGAAGATGGGGACTCAACCTACGAGCAGTACTTC | many | TRBV29-1 | - | TRBJ2-7
CASSENGGPNSPLHF | TGTGCCAGCAGTGAGAATGGGGGTCCTAATTCACCCCTCCACTTC | - | TRBV2 | - | TRBJ1-6
CASSARDPVDGARNTEAFF | TGTGCCAGCAGTGCTAGAGATCCTGTCGACGGGGCCAGGAACACTGAAGCTTTCTTT | once | TRBV25-1 | - | TRBJ1-1
CASSELPGTRNTVYF | TGTGCCAGCAGTGAACTTCCCGGGACCCGAAACACCGTATATTTT | - | TRBV6-1 | - | TRBJ1-3
CAISESPVHEKLFF | TGTGCCATCAGTGAGAGTCCGGTACATGAAAAACTGTTTTTT | - | TRBV10-3 | - | TRBJ1-4
CASSQDRGTQETQYF | TGCGCCAGCAGCCAAGACAGGGGGACCCAGGAGACCCAGTACTTC | many | TRBV4-1 | TRBD1 | TRBJ2-5
CASSKQGAVSNQPQHF | TGTGCCAGCAGTAAACAGGGGGCGGTTAGCAATCAGCCCCAGCATTTT | - | TRBV2 | TRBD1 | TRBJ1-5
CATSRPGQGHGYTF | TGTGCCACCAGCAGACCCGGACAGGGTCATGGCTACACCTTC | once | TRBV15 | TRBD1 | TRBJ1-2
CSVAFWDRDNDYGYTF | TGCAGCGTTGCTTTCTGGGACCGGGACAATGACTATGGCTACACCTTC | many | TRBV29-1 | - | TRBJ1-2
CASSLSGGSYNEQYF | TGTGCCAGCAGCTTGAGCGGGGGATCCTACAATGAGCAGTACTTC | - | TRBV7-9 | TRBD2 | TRBJ2-7
CASSLDRTYNEKLFF | TGTGCCAGCAGTCTCGACAGGACCTACAATGAAAAACTGTTTTTT | - | TRBV2 | - | TRBJ1-4
CSASGTGGISYNEQFF | TGCAGTGCTAGTGGGACCGGCGGGATCTCCTACAATGAGCAGTTCTTC | - | TRBV20-1 | - | TRBJ2-1
CASSGRTGNQPQHF | TGTGCCAGCAGTGGTAGGACCGGGAACCAGCCCCAGCATTTT | few | TRBV6-5 | - | TRBJ1-5
CASLPGGESQPQHF | TGTGCCAGCCTCCCCGGGGGGGAATCTCAGCCCCAGCATTTT | few | TRBV28 | - | TRBJ1-5
CSARAGGGTSSTDTQYF | TGCAGTGCTAGGGCAGGCGGGGGGACTTCTAGCACAGATACGCAGTATTTT | few | TRBV20-1 | TRBD2 | TRBJ2-3
CASSLQRGHTDTQYF | TGTGCCAGCAGCCTTCAGCGGGGGCACACAGATACGCAGTATTTT | - | TRBV7-2 | TRBD2 | TRBJ2-3
CASSYSTGPLNEKLFF | TGTGCCAGCAGTTACTCGACAGGGCCCCTTAATGAAAAACTGTTTTTT | - | TRBV6-1 | TRBD1 | TRBJ1-4
CSASRGGGTEAFF | TGCAGTGCTTCCAGAGGTGGAGGGACTGAAGCTTTCTTT | many | TRBV20-1 | - | TRBJ1-1